This T cell receptor beta chain was found in a study of blood T cell repertoires in COVID-19. Study information: Specimens from acute and convalescent COVID-19 originated in the United States, Italy and Spain. From T cells, B-cell-depleted T cells, or PBMCs came the material, which was cDNA or gDNA.

Methods used by the authors: Researchers report that nucleated cell counts were estimated from reference gene primer amplification. TCRdb's copy holds only in-frame clones and misses some; the assay was immunoSEQ multiplex PCR. V, J and clone size were drawn from that table, and D and trimming were deduced from the DNA. The data show roughly 190,000 clones, about 80% seen once. The sequence was collected from a human donor with acute or convalescent COVID-19. The donor label of this sample is uncertain. The specimen was peripheral blood.

The CDR3 sequence: CASSMAGALASYEQYF. CDR3 nucleotide sequence: TGTGCCAGTAGTATGGCAGGGGCTCTAGCCTCCTACGAGCAGTACTTC. V gene TRBV19 combines with J gene TRBJ2-7; D is perhaps TRBD1 (6 bases). The CDR3 consists of 16 residues. Trimming removed 3 bases from V and 0 bases from J, with 15 bases in between. The germline V gene encodes CDR1 LNHDA and CDR2 SQIVND (reference sequence).